The present T cell receptor beta chain was sequenced within a study of radiotherapy plus CTLA-4 blockade in lung cancer. Study at large: Objective responses arose in about 17% of patients, and under 40% experienced disease control.

The method was immunoSEQ multiplex PCR; TCRdb's version includes in-frame clones alone and lacks a portion of them. The data show roughly 55,000 clones, roughly 76% seen once. The V and J ends lost 4 bases and 7 bases, in that order; junction bases with no gene match: 8. In germline, CDR1 is SGHKS, CDR2 YYEKEE (reference sequence). The CDR3 spans 17 residues. Here the sequenced sample was peripheral blood, taken from a patient treated with radiotherapy plus ipilimumab. The V gene is TRBV5-5, the J gene TRBJ2-2, with 15 bases identical to TRBD2. This clonotype was obtained from a human donor with non-small cell lung cancer whose response to radiotherapy plus ipilimumab could not be evaluated. The chain's CDR3 is CASSPGLAGGFGGELFF. CDR3 in DNA: TGTGCCAGCAGCCCGGGACTAGCGGGAGGTTTTGGCGGGGAGCTGTTTTTT. Using reference TRBV5-5 and TRBJ2-2 for the parts outside the CDR3, the full variable domain is DAGVTQSPTHLIKTRGQQVTLRCSPISGHKSVSWYQQVLGQGPQFIFQYYEKEERGRGNFPDRFSARQFPNYSSELNVNALLLGDSALYLCASSPGLAGGFGGELFFGEGSRLTVL.